This TCR beta chain was found in a study of cytomegalovirus exposure and HLA in healthy donors. Study in general: There were several hundred genotyped donors. Of these, 75% to 85% fell in the genetic ancestry cluster associated with self-reported Caucasian donors.

Study-level findings and limits: It was only CMV serostatus that was available as immune exposure information. Clonal expansion was found to be greater in HLA-associated TCR beta chains than in equally common others in a later analysis.

Germline assignment: CDR1 SGHVS and CDR2 FNYEAQ. This CDR3 is built from 15 residues. V trimming: 2 bases; J trimming: 3 bases; junction bases outside the gene matches: 1. Healthy bone marrow donors made up the cohort. The PCR employed 60 Vbeta primers together with 13 Jbeta primers. The data were produced by immunoSEQ multiplex PCR, yet TCRdb's version contains in-frame clones alone and is incomplete. The table shows hundreds of thousands of clones, with approximately 84% occurring only once. Only a few counts were recorded for this clone. Its antigen is undetermined. The rearrangement links TRBV7-6 to TRBJ2-1, with 10 bases lining up with TRBD2. The sequenced sample consisted of PBMCs. The receptor was isolated from a middle-aged woman in good health and CMV-seronegative. The CDR3 reads CASSLSSGGYNEQFF. The DNA of the CDR3 is TGTGCCAGCAGCTTATCTAGCGGGGGCTACAATGAGCAGTTCTTC.